The rows below give T cell receptor beta chains drawn from one sample of a study of CD4 T cells in relation to SARS-CoV-2 and coronaviruses. Sequenced by immunoSEQ multiplex PCR; TCRdb stores in-frame clones only, minus some. This table has 37,000 or so clones, approximately 81% appearing once. Antigens for these TCRs are unknown. The material sequenced was naive CD4+ T cells from PBMCs, cultured in vitro. These receptor sequences come from an adult with COVID-19. Both conserved end residues are part of each CDR3.

v_call cdr3_aa
TRBV10-2 CASRLGLAGTNEQFF
TRBV20-1 CSARERNEQFF
TRBV6-2/TRBV6-3 CASSSGRATGELFF
TRBV6-2/TRBV6-3 CASSYSLAAETQYF
TRBV28 CASSSSAGYTF
TRBV7-9 CASSSTTGSGDEQFF
TRBV11-3 CASSDPLRYNEQFF
TRBV18 CASSRNAAGELFF
TRBV6-6 CASSYGQLETQYF
TRBV7-2 CASSPYGPGWSKVTQYF
TRBV6-8 CASRGLFINEQYF
TRBV24-1 CATTSGRSEGQFF
TRBV2 CASSENKADTQYF
TRBV5-4 CASSLGPLNNEQFF
TRBV6-5 CASRGGQGLGQPQHF
TRBV7-9 CASRPSLLTSLGSYNEQFF
TRBV6-2/TRBV6-3 CASSYIGEKQYF
TRBV9 CASSDYRDSGNTIYF
TRBV10-3 CAISFNAVGQGVADTQYF
TRBV5-4 CASSRTGTLPEAFF
TRBV18 CASSPGTSGRRDTQYF
TRBV29-1 CSVESFPSGSETQYF
TRBV9 CASSPRAGSPLEQYF
TRBV5-5 CASSTGPGRLNEKLFF
TRBV11-2 CASSHRDDTDTQYF
TRBV18 CASSQQGGYEQYF